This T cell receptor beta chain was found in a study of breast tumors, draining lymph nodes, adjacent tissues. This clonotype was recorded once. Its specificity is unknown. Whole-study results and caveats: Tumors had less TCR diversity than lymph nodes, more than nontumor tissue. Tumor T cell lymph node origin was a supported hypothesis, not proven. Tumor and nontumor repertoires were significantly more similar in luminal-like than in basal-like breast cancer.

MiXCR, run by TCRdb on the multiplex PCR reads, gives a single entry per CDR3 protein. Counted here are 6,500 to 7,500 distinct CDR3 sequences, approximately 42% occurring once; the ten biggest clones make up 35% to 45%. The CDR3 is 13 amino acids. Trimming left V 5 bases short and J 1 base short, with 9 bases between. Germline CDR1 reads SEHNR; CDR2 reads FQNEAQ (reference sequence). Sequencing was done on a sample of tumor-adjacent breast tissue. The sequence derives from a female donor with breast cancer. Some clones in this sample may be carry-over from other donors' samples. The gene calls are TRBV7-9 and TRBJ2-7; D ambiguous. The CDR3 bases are TGTGCCAGCAGCCCCGGTGAGTCCTACGAGCAGTACTTC. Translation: CASSPGESYEQYF.